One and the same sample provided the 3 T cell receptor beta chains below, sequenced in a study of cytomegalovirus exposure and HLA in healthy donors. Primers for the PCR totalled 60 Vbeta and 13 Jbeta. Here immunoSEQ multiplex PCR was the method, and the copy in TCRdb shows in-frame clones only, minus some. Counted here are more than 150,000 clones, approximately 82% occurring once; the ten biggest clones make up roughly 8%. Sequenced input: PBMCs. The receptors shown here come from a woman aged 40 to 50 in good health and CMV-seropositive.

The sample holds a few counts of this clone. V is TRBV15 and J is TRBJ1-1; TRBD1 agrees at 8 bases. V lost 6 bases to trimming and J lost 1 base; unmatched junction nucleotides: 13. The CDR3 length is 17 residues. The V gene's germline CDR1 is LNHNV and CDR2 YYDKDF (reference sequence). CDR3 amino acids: CATRMRIGQGPNTEAFF. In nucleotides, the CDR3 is TGTGCCACCAGGATGAGGATTGGACAGGGTCCGAACACTGAAGCTTTCTTT.

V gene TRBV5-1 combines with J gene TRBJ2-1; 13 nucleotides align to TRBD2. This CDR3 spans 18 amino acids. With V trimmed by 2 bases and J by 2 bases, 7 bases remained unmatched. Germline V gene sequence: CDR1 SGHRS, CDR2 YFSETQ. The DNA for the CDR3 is TGCGCCAGCAGCTTCCAGACTAGCGGGAGGAGGACCTACAATGAGCAGTTCTTC. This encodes CASSFQTSGRRTYNEQFF.

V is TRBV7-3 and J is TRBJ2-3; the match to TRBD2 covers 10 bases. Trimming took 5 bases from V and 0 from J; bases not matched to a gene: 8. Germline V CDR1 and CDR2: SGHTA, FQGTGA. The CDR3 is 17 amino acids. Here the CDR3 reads CASSPYRTSGSTDTQYF. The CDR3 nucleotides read TGTGCCAGCAGCCCGTACCGGACTAGCGGAAGCACAGATACGCAGTATTTT. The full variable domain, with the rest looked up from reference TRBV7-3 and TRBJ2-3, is GAGVSQTPSNKVTEKGKYVELRCDPISGHTALYWYRQSLGQGPEFLIYFQGTGAADDSGLPNDRFFAVRPEGSVSTLKIQRTERGDSAVYLCASSPYRTSGSTDTQYFGPGTRLTVL.